A single sample gave rise to the 27 T cell receptor beta chains below, sequenced in a study of blood T cell repertoires in COVID-19. The assay was immunoSEQ multiplex PCR, and TCRdb's table has in-frame clones only and misses some. The sample lists some 160,000 clones, approximately 91% seen once, with 4.5% to 5% in the top ten. Sample: peripheral blood. These receptor sequences come from a man aged 18 to 29 with COVID-19, enrolled during active disease.

This sequence joins TRBV27 and TRBJ1-6, with 10 nucleotides matching TRBD1. This CDR3 region has 15 residues. The germline V gene has CDR1 MNHEY and CDR2 SMNVEV (reference sequence). V was pared by 5 bases and J by 7 bases, with 5 bases of the junction left unmatched. The CDR3, as DNA: TGTGCCAGCAGTGAGACAGGGGGCGACAATTCACCCCTCCACTTT. It encodes CASSETGGDNSPLHF.

J is TRBJ1-2 and V is TRBV2; D remains unclear. Trimming left V 5 bases short and J 2 bases short, with 15 bases between. The CDR3 sequence is 15 residues long. The germline CDR1 and CDR2 sequences are SNHLY and FYNNEI. The DNA of the CDR3 is TGTGCCAGCAGTCCCCAGCCCGTCAGGAACTATGGCTACACCTTC. Translated, it gives CASSPQPVRNYGYTF.

CDR3 sequence reads: CASSLVPGHPTEAFF. The DNA for the CDR3 is TGTGCCAGCAGCTTAGTCCCGGGACACCCCACTGAAGCTTTCTTT. The V gene is TRBV7-2, the J gene TRBJ1-1, with a possible D match to TRBD1 (6 bases). Germline assignment: CDR1 SGHTA and CDR2 FQGNSA. Trimming removed 1 base at V and 4 bases at J, with 13 bases between. CDR3 length: 15 amino acids.

The chain joins TRBV27 to TRBJ2-5, with TRBD1 identical over 8 bases. This CDR3 comprises 15 residues. Germline CDR1 and CDR2: MNHEY and SMNVEV (reference sequence). Unmatched junction bases numbered 9, after V lost 5 bases and J lost 4 bases. The CDR3 reads CASSPTGVGVETQYF. The CDR3 DNA follows: TGTGCCAGCAGTCCGACAGGGGTTGGTGTAGAGACCCAGTACTTC.

This chain links TRBV12-3 or TRBV12-4 with TRBJ2-7, with 9 bases aligning to TRBD1. CDR3 length: 13 amino acids. J gave up 6 bases and V 5 bases, and 5 bases lay outside the gene matches. As DNA, the CDR3 is TGTGCCAGCAGTCGGGACAGGGTAAGCGAGCAGTACTTC. Protein: CASSRDRVSEQYF.

The J gene is TRBJ1-3, the V gene TRBV5-1, with D possibly being TRBD1 (6 bases). Germline loops: CDR1 SGHRS, CDR2 YFSETQ. The CDR3 loop spans 17 amino acids. Trimming removed 6 bases from V and 3 bases from J, with 22 bases in between. The CDR3 here is CASTDLPSGGRGNTIYF. The DNA for the CDR3 is TGCGCCAGCACCGACCTCCCCTCGGGGGGCCGTGGAAACACCATATATTTT.

The genes are TRBV2 and TRBJ1-4; D might be TRBD1 (6 bases). Trimming removed 11 bases at V and 4 bases at J, with 20 bases between. This CDR3 contains 15 residues. CDR1 SNHLY and CDR2 FYNNEI come from the germline V gene. The CDR3 DNA reads as TGTGCCGCCAAACCTTCGTGGGGGCGTAATGAAAAACTGTTTTTT. The encoded protein is CAAKPSWGRNEKLFF.

This clone was picked up one time. In DNA, the CDR3 is TGTGCCAGCAGCATACAGGCCGCCTACGAGCAGTACTTC. Encoded protein: CASSIQAAYEQYF. V and J are TRBV7-8 and TRBJ2-7; possibly TRBD1 for D (5 bases). Trimming took off 5 bases at V and 2 bases at J, with 10 bases between the two ends. CDR1 and CDR2 (germline): SGHVS, FQNEAQ. This CDR3 spans 13 amino acids.

This chain connects TRBV28 to TRBJ1-1, with 7 bases aligning to TRBD1. Trimming removed 5 bases from V and 2 bases from J; junction bases left unmatched: 5. The CDR3 runs to 14 residues. Germline V gives CDR1 MDHEN, CDR2 SYDVKM. CDR3 DNA sequence: TGTGCCAGCAGTACGACAGGGTTTAACACTGAAGCTTTCTTT. It yields the protein CASSTTGFNTEAFF.

This rearrangement joins TRBV3-1 (or the pseudogene TRBV3-2) to TRBJ2-2, with 7 bases identical to TRBD1. The J segment lost 6 bases and the V segment lost 2 bases, leaving 3 bases of the junction unmatched. The CDR3 loop spans 14 amino acids. The V gene's germline CDR1 is LGHDT and CDR2 YNNKEL (reference sequence). The CDR3: CASSQQQGPGELFF. The CDR3 region has the DNA TGTGCCAGCAGCCAACAACAGGGGCCCGGGGAGCTGTTTTTT.

Details on this clone: One junction end does not reproduce the germline sequence, and a read error may be involved. The J gene is TRBJ1-4, the V gene TRBV6-6; D is perhaps TRBD1 (6 bases). Germline CDR1 and CDR2: MNHNY and SVGAGI (reference sequence). This CDR3 comprises 14 residues. CDR3 in amino acids: CASTTGTRPGKLLF. The CDR3 DNA sequence: TGTGCCAGCACCACCGGGACACGTCCTGGAAAACTGCTTTTT.

The chain recombines TRBV4-3 with TRBJ2-7; D is perhaps TRBD2 (6 bases). Per germline, CDR1 LGHNA and CDR2 YSLEER. The CDR3 loop spans 15 amino acids. Trimming stripped 2 bases from V and 3 bases from J, with 14 bases between. The CDR3 sequence: CASSQYAWGDYEQYF. In DNA, the CDR3 is TGCGCCAGCAGCCAATACGCGTGGGGGGACTACGAGCAGTACTTC.

This chain links TRBV7-6 with TRBJ2-1; D is unclear. This CDR3 region has 14 residues. Germline V CDR1 and CDR2: SGHVS, FNYEAQ. Trimming shortened V by 1 base and J by 3 bases, and 7 bases separated the two germline ends. The CDR3, as DNA: TGTGCCAGCAGCTTAGGGTCTAGCTACAATGAGCAGTTCTTC. Translation gives CASSLGSSYNEQFF. The full variable domain, completed using reference TRBV7-6 and TRBJ2-1, is GAGVSQSPRYKVTKRGQDVALRCDPISGHVSLYWYRQALGQGPEFLTYFNYEAQQDKSGLPNDRFSAERPEGSISTLTIQRTEQRDSAMYRCASSLGSSYNEQFFGPGTRLTVL.

J is TRBJ2-7 and V is TRBV13; 8 bases are shared with TRBD2. CDR3 length equals 14 residues. The germline V gene encodes CDR1 PRHDT and CDR2 FYEKMQ (reference sequence). The J segment lost 3 bases and the V segment lost 4 bases, leaving 5 bases of the junction unmatched. The CDR3 sequence is CASSSSGTSYEQYF. In DNA form, the CDR3 reads TGTGCCAGCAGCTCTTCCGGGACTAGCTACGAGCAGTACTTC.

The chain has TRBV7-2 and TRBJ2-1; TRBD2 aligns across 9 bases. The CDR3 loop spans 16 amino acids. Trimming took 0 bases from V and 10 from J; bases not matched to a gene: 10. Germline V lookup: CDR1 SGHTA, CDR2 FQGNSA. CDR3 loop: CASSLAGGRAVGEQFF. CDR3 nucleotides: TGTGCCAGCAGCTTAGCGGGCGGGAGGGCCGTAGGAGAGCAGTTCTTC.

V usage is TRBV14 and J usage is TRBJ1-1; D might be TRBD1 (6 bases). Germline lookup yields CDR1 SGHDN and CDR2 FVKESK. The CDR3 length is 16 residues. With 4 bases removed from V and 0 bases from J, the gap between germline ends came to 15 bases. The CDR3 DNA reads as TGTGCCAGCAGCCGCGTGACAGGAATTTTGAACACTGAAGCTTTCTTT. This codes for CASSRVTGILNTEAFF.

This chain connects TRBV19 to TRBJ1-3; a weak D match, TRBD1 (5 bases). Trimming took off 6 bases at V and 4 bases at J, with 16 bases between the two ends. Germline CDR1 reads LNHDA; CDR2 reads SQIVND (reference sequence). The CDR3 spans 15 residues. The CDR3 DNA is TGTGCCAGTAGCGACGGCGGGGCTGGAGGAAACACCATATATTTT. Encoded protein: CASSDGGAGGNTIYF.

The sample holds a few counts of this clone. DNA for the CDR3: TGTGCCAGCAGTCTTCTTGGGGCCAACGTCCTGACTTTC. Translated: CASSLLGANVLTF. This chain connects TRBV27 to TRBJ2-6; no reliable D call. The CDR3 totals 13 residues. V shed 5 bases and J shed 3 bases, with 5 bases lying between them. CDR1 MNHEY and CDR2 SMNVEV come from the germline V gene (reference sequence).

The CDR3 region is CASSVAGGQHNEQFF. Here the CDR3 DNA reads TGTGCCAGCAGCGTAGCTGGAGGACAGCACAATGAGCAGTTCTTC. V and J are TRBV9 and TRBJ2-1; perhaps TRBD1 as D (6 bases). Looked up from germline, CDR1 is SGDLS and CDR2 is YYNGEE. V was clipped by 0 bases and J by 5 bases, with 12 bases between them. This CDR3 spans 15 amino acids.

This clone came up a few times. This sequence joins TRBV11-2 and TRBJ1-2, with 8 bases lining up with TRBD1. Unmatched junction bases numbered 5, after V lost 0 bases and J lost 8 bases. This CDR3 contains 14 residues. Looked up from germline, CDR1 is SGHAT and CDR2 is FQNNGV. CDR3 loop: CASSLEDRVNGYTF. CDR3 DNA: TGTGCCAGCAGCTTAGAGGACAGGGTGAACGGCTACACCTTC.

The chain uses TRBV10-1 and TRBJ2-1; no clear D gene. The CDR3 length is 14 residues. Trimming removed 4 bases from V and 0 bases from J, with 7 bases in between. CDR1 is WNHNN, CDR2 SYGVQD, per germline (reference sequence). CDR3 DNA sequence: TGCGCCAGCAGTGGTGGTAGCTCCTACAATGAGCAGTTCTTC. This sequence encodes CASSGGSSYNEQFF.

The chain is built from TRBV28 and TRBJ2-7; a possible D gene is TRBD1 (5 bases). With 4 bases removed from V and 2 bases from J, the gap between germline ends came to 12 bases. Germline V gene data show CDR1 as MDHEN and CDR2 as SYDVKM. This CDR3 comprises 14 residues. The CDR3 bases are TGTGCCAGCAGTTGGGCCAGGGTCCCCTACGAGCAGTACTTC. It encodes CASSWARVPYEQYF.

This chain connects TRBV18 to TRBJ2-6; D might be TRBD1 (5 bases). In germline, CDR1 is KGHSH, CDR2 LQKENI. The CDR3 sequence is 17 residues long. Trimming shortened V by 0 bases and J by 0 bases, and 9 bases separated the two germline ends. The CDR3 DNA reads TGTGCCAGCTCACCACCTAGGGGTCCCTCTGGGGCCAACGTCCTGACTTTC. Protein sequence: CASSPPRGPSGANVLTF.

The chain employs TRBV28 and TRBJ2-2; 14 bases are a match to TRBD2. The CDR3 is made up of 16 amino acids. In germline, CDR1 is MDHEN, CDR2 SYDVKM. V dropped 5 bases and J dropped 5; count of bases not matched to a gene: 4. CDR3 sequence (DNA): TGTGCCAGCAGTACGACTAGCGGGAGGGGGACCGGGGAGCTGTTTTTT. Amino acid sequence: CASSTTSGRGTGELFF.

The chain combines TRBV9 with TRBJ2-1; D remains ambiguous. Trimming took off 0 bases at V and 9 bases at J, with 16 bases between the two ends. Germline CDR1 is SGDLS and CDR2 is YYNGEE. The CDR3 extends over 15 amino acids. The CDR3 region has the DNA TGTGCCAGCAGCGTAGATGGCCCTCCCTCTGGTGAGCAGTTCTTC. This translates into CASSVDGPPSGEQFF.

The V call is TRBV5-1, the J call TRBJ2-2; D might be TRBD1 (5 bases). This CDR3 comprises 16 residues. The V and J ends lost 0 bases and 5 bases respectively, with 14 bases between them. Germline loops: CDR1 SGHRS, CDR2 YFSETQ. CDR3 DNA sequence: TGCGCCAGCAGCTTGGCCGTTGGGGCCCCTACCGGGGAGCTGTTTTTT. Residues: CASSLAVGAPTGELFF. Supplemented by reference TRBV5-1 and TRBJ2-2, the full variable domain reads KAGVTQTPRYLIKTRGQQVTLSCSPISGHRSVSWYQQTPGQGLQFLFEYFSETQRNKGNFPGRFSGRQFSNSRSEMNVSTLELGDSALYLCASSLAVGAPTGELFFGEGSRLTVL.

J is TRBJ2-7 and V is TRBV7-9, with 11 bases identical to TRBD1. CDR3 length equals 16 residues. Trimming removed 4 bases from V and 2 bases from J; junction bases left unmatched: 7. Per germline, CDR1 SEHNR and CDR2 FQNEAQ (reference sequence). The DNA for the CDR3 is TGTGCCAGCAGCTCGAGGACAGGGGGCTTGACCTACGAGCAGTACTTC. It codes for CASSSRTGGLTYEQYF.